Presented here are 17 T cell receptor beta chains from one specimen sequenced in a study of long-term antiretroviral therapy in people with HIV. At the survey level, the v3.0 immunoSEQ assay was run. Libraries were prepared by immunoSEQ multiplex PCR; TCRdb keeps only in-frame clonotypes and omits some of them. The profile shows just under 35,000 clones, more than 75% of them singletons. Sequenced here: unsorted PBMCs, sampled roughly 2.9 years before starting antiretroviral therapy. Every receptor here comes from a woman aged 30 to 39 with HIV.

The rearrangement uses TRBV5-6 and TRBJ2-7; D possibly corresponds to TRBD1 (6 bases). The germline V gene has CDR1 SGHDT and CDR2 YYEEEE. The CDR3 runs to 14 residues. The V end was cut by 4 bases, the J end by 4 bases, with 15 bases between. The CDR3 protein is CASSGGTIRYEQYV. The DNA for the CDR3 is TGTGCCAGCAGCGGTGGGACAATTCGATACGAGCAGTACGTC.

The chain couples TRBV27 to TRBJ2-2; the D is unclear. The CDR3 has 12 amino acids. Germline V gene sequence: CDR1 MNHEY, CDR2 SMNVEV (reference sequence). V lost 6 bases to trimming and J lost 4 bases, with 6 bases between them. The CDR3 reads CASSAVTGELFF. DNA for the CDR3: TGTGCCAGCAGCGCTGTCACCGGGGAGCTGTTTTTT.

This chain connects TRBV14 to TRBJ1-3; the match to TRBD1 covers 9 bases. CDR1 SGHDN and CDR2 FVKESK come from the germline V gene. V gave up 4 bases and J gave up 4 bases; unmatched junction bases: 8. This CDR3 region has 16 residues. The CDR3 bases are TGTGCCAGCAGCCTCCCTGGGGACAGGGCCGGAAACACCATATATTTT. It yields the protein CASSLPGDRAGNTIYF.

V usage is TRBV5-4 and J usage is TRBJ2-1; 7 bases map to TRBD1. The CDR3 length is 14 residues. Trimming at V came to 9 bases and at J to 4 bases, leaving 10 bases not matched to a gene. The germline gives CDR1 SGHNT, CDR2 YYREEE (reference sequence). CDR3 in amino acids: CAINQDRSYNEQFF. CDR3 DNA: TGTGCCATCAACCAGGACAGGTCGTACAATGAGCAGTTCTTC.

The genes are TRBV5-1 and TRBJ2-3; no definite D call. Trimming took 3 bases from V and 1 from J, leaving 6 bases between them. The CDR3 sequence is 13 residues long. The germline gives CDR1 SGHRS, CDR2 YFSETQ. For the CDR3, the DNA is TGCGCCAGCAGCTACGGCCGCACAGATACGCAGTATTTT. Its translation: CASSYGRTDTQYF.

The chain couples TRBV5-1 to TRBJ2-1; D gene uncertain. V was trimmed by 0 bases and J by 4 bases, leaving 8 bases between them. Germline CDR1 SGHRS, CDR2 YFSETQ. This CDR3 has 14 residues. The CDR3 is CASSLASAYNEQFF. DNA of the CDR3: TGCGCCAGCAGCTTGGCATCAGCATACAATGAGCAGTTCTTC.

The J gene is TRBJ1-4, the V gene TRBV5-1, with D unclear. CDR3 length: 13 residues. CDR1 is SGHRS and CDR2 is YFSETQ in the germline V gene. Trimming stripped 3 bases from V and 14 bases from J, with 17 bases between. The CDR3 protein is CASSSMGSEKLFF. The CDR3, as DNA: TGCGCCAGCAGCTCCATGGGAAGTGAGAAGCTGTTTTTT.

J is TRBJ1-2 and V is TRBV20-1; no firm D call. The CDR3 consists of 11 residues. CDR1 is DFQATT, CDR2 SNEGSKA, per germline (reference sequence). V lost 5 bases and J 7 bases, leaving 11 bases between the germline ends. The CDR3 sequence: CSAAPGSGYTF. The DNA of the CDR3 is TGCAGTGCTGCTCCGGGGAGTGGCTACACCTTC.

This chain uses TRBV6-1 with TRBJ1-3, with 7 bases aligning to TRBD1. Losses at the gene ends were 4 bases for V and 0 bases for J; bases not matched to a gene: 9. This CDR3 has 17 residues. Germline V gene data show CDR1 as MNHNS and CDR2 as SASEGT. This CDR3 reads CASSVGTVFYSGNTIYF. Here the CDR3 DNA reads TGTGCCAGCAGTGTAGGGACAGTTTTCTACTCTGGAAACACCATATATTTT.

The genes are TRBV7-9 and TRBJ2-3; TRBD2 agrees at 7 bases. With V trimmed by 1 base and J by 4 bases, 2 bases remained unmatched. This CDR3 contains 14 residues. Per germline, CDR1 SEHNR and CDR2 FQNEAQ (reference sequence). In DNA, the CDR3 is TGTGCCAGCAGCTTAGAAGCGGGGCCAGATACGCAGTATTTT. Protein product: CASSLEAGPDTQYF.

The J gene is TRBJ2-5, the V gene TRBV2; D is perhaps TRBD2 (5 bases). The germline gives CDR1 SNHLY, CDR2 FYNNEI. CDR3 length: 13 amino acids. V gave up 2 bases and J gave up 6 bases, with 10 bases separating them. The CDR3 DNA reads TGTGCCAGCAGTGAAAGAGGGAGAAAGACCCAGTACTTC. Encoded protein: CASSERGRKTQYF.

The rearrangement links TRBV29-1 to TRBJ2-5; D remains unclear. The V end lost 6 bases, the J end lost 7 bases, and 9 bases lay between the germline ends. Germline V gives CDR1 SQVTM, CDR2 ANQGSEA. The CDR3 spans 10 residues. The CDR3 reads CSVGQATQYF. The CDR3 DNA reads TGCAGCGTAGGTCAGGCGACCCAGTACTTC.

The V and J genes are TRBV6-6 and TRBJ2-7, with a tentative D call TRBD2 (5 bases). This CDR3 has 14 amino acids. CDR1 MNHNY and CDR2 SVGAGI come from the germline V gene (reference sequence). Trimming shortened V by 5 bases and J by 4 bases, and 15 bases separated the two germline ends. The CDR3 sequence is CASSPDSRLYEQYV. CDR3 DNA sequence: TGTGCCAGCAGTCCCGACTCTCGACTATACGAGCAGTACGTC.

This sequence joins TRBV7-9 and TRBJ1-1; no reliable D call. V was cut by 3 bases and J by 6 bases, with 8 bases left in between. The CDR3 is made up of 12 amino acids. Per the germline V gene, CDR1 is SEHNR and CDR2 is FQNEAQ (reference sequence). As DNA, the CDR3 is TGTGCCAGCAGCTTTTCTACAGCTGAAGCTTTCTTT. Its protein is CASSFSTAEAFF.

The J gene is TRBJ1-1, the V gene TRBV5-1; D may be TRBD1 (5 bases). The germline gives CDR1 SGHRS, CDR2 YFSETQ. CDR3 length: 15 amino acids. Trimming stripped 4 bases from V and 4 bases from J, with 17 bases between. CDR3 bases: TGCGCCAGCAGCATAAGTACAGGCCTGGGCACTGAAGCTTTCTTT. Translation: CASSISTGLGTEAFF. Using reference TRBV5-1 and TRBJ1-1 for the parts outside the CDR3, the full variable domain is KAGVTQTPRYLIKTRGQQVTLSCSPISGHRSVSWYQQTPGQGLQFLFEYFSETQRNKGNFPGRFSGRQFSNSRSEMNVSTLELGDSALYLCASSISTGLGTEAFFGQGTRLTVV.

This chain uses TRBV9 with TRBJ2-1; 7 nucleotides match TRBD2. CDR3 length: 15 residues. Looked up from germline, CDR1 is SGDLS and CDR2 is YYNGEE. Trimming removed 2 bases from V and 8 bases from J; junction bases left unmatched: 10. The CDR3 reads CASSVTQRGVDEQFF. DNA for the CDR3: TGTGCCAGCAGCGTGACCCAGCGGGGTGTCGATGAGCAGTTCTTC.

This rearrangement joins TRBV21-1 to TRBJ1-2; the tabulated D call, TRBD1, remains unverified against the DNA. TRBV21-1 is an annotated pseudogene. CDR3 length equals 12 residues. For the CDR3, the DNA is TGTGCCAGCAGCCTCCAGACAGGAGGCTACACCTTC. Translated: CASSLQTGGYTF.